A single sample gave rise to the 20 T cell receptor beta chains below, sequenced in a study of blood T cell repertoires in COVID-19. Some clones are missing from TCRdb's copy, which holds only in-frame ones; the method was immunoSEQ multiplex PCR. The data show 28,000 or so clones, with 88% seen just once and under 10% held by the top ten. Sample: peripheral blood. All receptors derive from a woman in her 50s with active COVID-19.

The chain links TRBV13 to TRBJ2-7, with 9 positions matching TRBD2. The CDR3 has 15 residues. Looked up from germline, CDR1 is PRHDT and CDR2 is FYEKMQ (reference sequence). J gave up 7 bases and V 4 bases, and 11 bases lay outside the gene matches. The CDR3 nucleotides are TGTGCCAGCAGCTCCATGGGACCGAGCGGGGGGGAGCAGTACTTC. This translates into CASSSMGPSGGEQYF. Combining the CDR3 with reference TRBV13 and TRBJ2-7 gives the whole variable domain AAGVIQSPRHLIKEKRETATLKCYPIPRHDTVYWYQQGPGQDPQFLISFYEKMQSDKGSIPDRFSAQQFSDYHSELNMSSLELGDSALYFCASSSMGPSGGEQYFGPGTRLTVT.

The genes are TRBV6-1 and TRBJ1-3, with 8 positions matching TRBD1. Germline V gene data show CDR1 as MNHNS and CDR2 as SASEGT. This CDR3 spans 16 amino acids. V dropped 3 bases and J dropped 0; count of bases not matched to a gene: 4. The CDR3 nucleotides read TGTGCCAGCAGTGACAATACAGGGGGCTCTGGAAACACCATATATTTT. Its protein product is CASSDNTGGSGNTIYF.

This chain joins TRBV28 and TRBJ2-7; 8 nucleotides agree with TRBD1. Trimming cost V 6 bases and J 2 bases; bases outside gene matches: 9. Germline V lookup: CDR1 MDHEN, CDR2 SYDVKM. The CDR3 totals 15 residues. In DNA, the CDR3 is TGTGCCAGCAGAACGACAGGGGATGGAACCTACGAGCAGTACTTC. Its protein is CASRTTGDGTYEQYF.

This clone showed up just a few times. The chain uses TRBV28 and TRBJ1-5; D not resolved. CDR1 is MDHEN, CDR2 SYDVKM, per germline. The CDR3 consists of 16 residues. V was cut by 3 bases and J by 3 bases, with 15 bases left in between. The CDR3 DNA is TGTGCCAGCAGTTTTCGCCGCGGGCGGATCAATCAGCCCCAGCATTTT. Its translation: CASSFRRGRINQPQHF.

In its sample, this clone was seen once. The rearrangement uses TRBV28 and TRBJ2-1; TRBD1 might be the D (6 bases). Germline CDR1 and CDR2: MDHEN and SYDVKM. The ends were cut back, 2 bases at V and 4 bases at J, with 9 bases in the middle. The CDR3 extends over 14 amino acids. The CDR3: CASSLPDSYNEQFF. The DNA for the CDR3 is TGTGCCAGCAGTTTACCGGACAGTTACAATGAGCAGTTCTTC.

The chain has TRBV7-2 and TRBJ1-3; 7 bases map to TRBD1. Losses at the gene ends were 1 base for V and 3 bases for J; bases not matched to a gene: 6. The CDR3 totals 16 residues. CDR1 and CDR2 from the germline V gene are SGHTA and FQGNSA. The CDR3 sequence is CASSLVVHRGGNTIYF. Here the CDR3 DNA reads TGTGCCAGCAGCTTAGTGGTGCACAGGGGTGGAAACACCATATATTTT. The full variable domain, rest sourced from reference TRBV7-2 and TRBJ1-3, is GAGVSQSPSNKVTEKGKDVELRCDPISGHTALYWYRQSLGQGLEFLIYFQGNSAPDKSGLPSDRFSAERTGGSVSTLTIQRTQQEDSAVYLCASSLVVHRGGNTIYFGEGSWLTVV.

For the CDR3, the DNA is TGTGCCAGTAGTAGACGGACAGGGAGCTCCTACGAGCAGTACTTC. This sequence encodes CASSRRTGSSYEQYF. The chain links TRBV19 to TRBJ2-7; TRBD1 matches 8 bases. The CDR3 is made up of 15 amino acids. The germline V gene encodes CDR1 LNHDA and CDR2 SQIVND (reference sequence). V shed 4 bases, J shed 0 bases, and the junction held 5 bases outside the gene matches.

The chain has TRBV6-6 and TRBJ1-1; D may be TRBD1 (5 bases). The CDR3 has 14 residues. V was cut by 2 bases and J by 5 bases, with 12 bases left in between. Germline V lookup: CDR1 MNHNY, CDR2 SVGAGI (reference sequence). DNA for the CDR3: TGTGCCAGCAGTTACGGGCAGGGAGGGACTGAAGCTTTCTTT. Amino acid sequence: CASSYGQGGTEAFF.

The chain has TRBV19 and TRBJ2-2, with a possible D match to TRBD1 (5 bases). The CDR3 is made up of 15 amino acids. V was shortened by 5 bases and J by 4 bases, with 14 bases between the two germline ends. The V gene's germline CDR1 is LNHDA and CDR2 SQIVND (reference sequence). The CDR3 DNA is TGTGCCAGTAGTGCCCGACAGAGACCCACCGGGGAGCTGTTTTTT. Translated: CASSARQRPTGELFF.

The chain recombines TRBV18 with TRBJ1-1; the match to TRBD1 covers 7 bases. The CDR3 has 18 residues. Germline CDR1 reads KGHSH; CDR2 reads LQKENI. J lost 3 bases, V lost 3 bases, and 16 bases had no gene match. In DNA form, the CDR3 reads TGTGCCAGCTCACCTCGTCATCAGGGGGTGAGAGGGGACACTGAAGCTTTCTTT. As protein: CASSPRHQGVRGDTEAFF.

This sequence joins TRBV9 and TRBJ1-2; 9 bases line up with TRBD1. V trimming: 4 bases; J trimming: 5 bases; junction bases outside the gene matches: 3. Germline V CDR1 and CDR2: SGDLS, YYNGEE. The CDR3 extends over 13 amino acids. CDR3 sequence reads: CASSTGTGYGYTF. The CDR3 nucleotides are TGTGCCAGCAGCACCGGGACAGGGTATGGCTACACCTTC.

The chain employs TRBV6-5 and TRBJ2-6, with D perhaps TRBD2 (5 bases). The ends were cut back, 6 bases at V and 1 base at J, with 10 bases in the middle. The CDR3 loop spans 15 amino acids. From germline, CDR1 is MNHEY and CDR2 SVGAGI. The CDR3 region has the DNA TGTGCCAGCAGCGGGGTGGGATCTGGGGCCAACGTCCTGACTTTC. This translates into CASSGVGSGANVLTF.

This CDR3 is CASSLGGTGLGNEQFF. CDR3 sequence (DNA): TGCGCCAGCAGCTTGGGTGGGACAGGGTTAGGGAATGAGCAGTTCTTC. The chain employs TRBV5-1 and TRBJ2-1; 9 bases are shared with TRBD1. Germline V lookup: CDR1 SGHRS, CDR2 YFSETQ. The CDR3 spans 16 residues. Trimming took 0 bases from V and 7 from J; bases not matched to a gene: 8.

J is TRBJ1-1 and V is TRBV11-2, with 8 positions matching TRBD1. V was clipped by 4 bases and J by 7 bases; unmatched bases: 5. Germline V gene lookup returns CDR1 SGHAT and CDR2 FQNNGV. The CDR3 runs 13 residues. CDR3 loop: CASSSDRANEAFF. CDR3 nucleotides: TGTGCCAGCAGCTCGGACAGGGCGAATGAAGCTTTCTTT.

This clone appeared a single time. This chain uses TRBV7-9 with TRBJ2-7; no clear D. The V end lost 5 bases, the J end lost 1 base, and 9 bases lay between the germline ends. CDR1 is SEHNR and CDR2 is FQNEAQ in the germline V gene (reference sequence). This CDR3 comprises 13 residues. The CDR3 reads CASSGPSSYEQYF. CDR3 coding DNA: TGTGCCAGCAGCGGGCCGTCGTCCTACGAGCAGTACTTC.

The chain links TRBV30 to TRBJ2-1; unclear D gene. V was clipped by 1 base and J by 4 bases, with 8 bases between them. There are 13 residues in the CDR3. Germline V gene data show CDR1 as GTSNPN and CDR2 as SVGIG (reference sequence). The CDR3 protein is CAWSGQSYNEQFF. The CDR3 bases are TGTGCCTGGAGTGGCCAGTCTTACAATGAGCAGTTCTTC.

A single count supports this clone. This chain connects TRBV7-2 to TRBJ2-7, with a weak D call TRBD1 (6 bases). Per germline, CDR1 SGHTA and CDR2 FQGNSA. This CDR3 is built from 15 residues. Deletions cut 3 bases from V and 7 bases from J, with 19 bases between. The CDR3 spells CASSFNRDLLWEQYF. In DNA form, the CDR3 reads TGTGCCAGCAGCTTCAACAGGGACCTCCTATGGGAGCAGTACTTC.

The J gene is TRBJ2-5, the V gene TRBV5-1; a weak D match, TRBD2 (6 bases). In germline, CDR1 is SGHRS, CDR2 YFSETQ. The V and J ends lost 5 bases and 0 bases respectively, with 14 bases between them. The CDR3 totals 15 residues. The CDR3 protein is CASSTTGVYQETQYF. The CDR3 nucleotides are TGCGCCAGCAGTACCACGGGGGTTTACCAAGAGACCCAGTACTTC.

This chain joins TRBV5-1 and TRBJ2-1; 9 positions agree with TRBD2. In germline, CDR1 is SGHRS, CDR2 YFSETQ. After removal of 6 bases from V and 7 bases from J, the junction contained 14 bases not matched to a gene. The CDR3 consists of 16 residues. For the CDR3, the DNA is TGCGCCAGCAATTCCGGGGGGCGGGAGGGCTTTAATGAGCAGTTCTTC. Encoded protein: CASNSGGREGFNEQFF. Looking up the rest from reference TRBV5-1 and TRBJ2-1 gives the full variable domain: KAGVTQTPRYLIKTRGQQVTLSCSPISGHRSVSWYQQTPGQGLQFLFEYFSETQRNKGNFPGRFSGRQFSNSRSEMNVSTLELGDSALYLCASNSGGREGFNEQFFGPGTRLTVL.

This chain connects TRBV18 to TRBJ1-1, with D possibly matching TRBD1 (5 bases). This CDR3 is built from 14 residues. Trimming stripped 2 bases from V and 5 bases from J, with 12 bases between. CDR1 and CDR2 (germline): KGHSH, LQKENI. The CDR3 DNA follows: TGTGCCAGCTCACCAGGGCAGGGAGGGACTGAAGCTTTCTTT. Its translation: CASSPGQGGTEAFF.